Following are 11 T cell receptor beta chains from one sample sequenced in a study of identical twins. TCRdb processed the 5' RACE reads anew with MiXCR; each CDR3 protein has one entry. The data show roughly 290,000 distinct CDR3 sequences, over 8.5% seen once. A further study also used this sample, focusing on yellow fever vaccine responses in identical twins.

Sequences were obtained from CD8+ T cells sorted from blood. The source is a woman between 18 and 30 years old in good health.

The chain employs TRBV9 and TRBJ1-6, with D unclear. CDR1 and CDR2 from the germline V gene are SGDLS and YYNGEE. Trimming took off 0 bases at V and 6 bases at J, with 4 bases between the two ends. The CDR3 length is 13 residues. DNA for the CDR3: TGTGCCAGCAGCGTAGACTTTAATTCACCCCTCCACTTT. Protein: CASSVDFNSPLHF.

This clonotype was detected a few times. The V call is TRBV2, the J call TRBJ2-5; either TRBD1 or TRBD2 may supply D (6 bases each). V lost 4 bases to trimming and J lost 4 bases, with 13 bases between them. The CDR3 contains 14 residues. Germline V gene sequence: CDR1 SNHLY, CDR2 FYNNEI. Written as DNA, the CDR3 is TGTGCCAGCAGTGGAACGGGGGCCGGAGAGACCCAGTACTTC. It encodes CASSGTGAGETQYF.

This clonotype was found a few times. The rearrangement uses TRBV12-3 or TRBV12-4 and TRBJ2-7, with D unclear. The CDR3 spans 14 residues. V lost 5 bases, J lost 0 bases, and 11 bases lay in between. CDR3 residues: CASSEDTSSYEQYF. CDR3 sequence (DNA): TGTGCCAGCAGTGAAGACACGAGCTCCTACGAGCAGTACTTC.

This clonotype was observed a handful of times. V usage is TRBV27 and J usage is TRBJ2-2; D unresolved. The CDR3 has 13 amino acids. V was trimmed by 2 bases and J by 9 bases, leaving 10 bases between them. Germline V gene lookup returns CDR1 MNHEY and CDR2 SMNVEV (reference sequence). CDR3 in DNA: TGTGCCAGCAGTTTACCCCATGACAGGGAGCTGTTTTTT. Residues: CASSLPHDRELFF.

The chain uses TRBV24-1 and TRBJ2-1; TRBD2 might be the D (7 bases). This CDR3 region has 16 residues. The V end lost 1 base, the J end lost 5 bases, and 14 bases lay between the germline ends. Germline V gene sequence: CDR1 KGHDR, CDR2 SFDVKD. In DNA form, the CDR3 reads TGTGCCACCAGTGATTTCCGGCGGGGGCCGGACAATGAGCAGTTCTTC. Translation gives CATSDFRRGPDNEQFF.

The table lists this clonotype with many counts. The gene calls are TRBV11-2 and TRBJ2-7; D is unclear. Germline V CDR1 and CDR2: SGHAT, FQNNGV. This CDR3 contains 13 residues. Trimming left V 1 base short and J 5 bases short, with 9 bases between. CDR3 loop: CASSLGWINEQYF. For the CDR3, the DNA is TGTGCCAGCAGCTTAGGCTGGATCAACGAGCAGTACTTC.

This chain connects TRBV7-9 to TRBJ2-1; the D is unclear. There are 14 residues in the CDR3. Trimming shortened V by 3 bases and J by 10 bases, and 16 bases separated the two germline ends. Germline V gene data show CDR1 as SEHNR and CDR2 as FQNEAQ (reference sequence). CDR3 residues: CASSFPLTPSEQFF. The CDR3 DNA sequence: TGTGCCAGCAGCTTCCCATTAACCCCTTCAGAGCAGTTCTTC.

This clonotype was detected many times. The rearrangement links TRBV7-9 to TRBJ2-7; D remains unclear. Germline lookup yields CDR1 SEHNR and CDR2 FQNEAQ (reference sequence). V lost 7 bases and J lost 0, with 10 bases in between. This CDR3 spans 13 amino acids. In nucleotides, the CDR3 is TGTGCCAGCACCCTCGAAGTCTCCTACGAGCAGTACTTC. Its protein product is CASTLEVSYEQYF.

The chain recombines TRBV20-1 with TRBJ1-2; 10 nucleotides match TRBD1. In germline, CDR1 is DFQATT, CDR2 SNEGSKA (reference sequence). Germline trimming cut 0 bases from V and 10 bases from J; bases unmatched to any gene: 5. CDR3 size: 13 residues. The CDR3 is CSARDLTGGDYTF. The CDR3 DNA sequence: TGCAGTGCTAGAGATCTGACAGGGGGCGACTACACCTTC.

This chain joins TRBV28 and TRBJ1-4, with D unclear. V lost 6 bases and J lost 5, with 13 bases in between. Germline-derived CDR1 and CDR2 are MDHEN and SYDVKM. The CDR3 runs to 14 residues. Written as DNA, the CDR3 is TGTGCCAGCAGCCCAGGATCGCTCAATGAAAAACTGTTTTTT. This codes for CASSPGSLNEKLFF.

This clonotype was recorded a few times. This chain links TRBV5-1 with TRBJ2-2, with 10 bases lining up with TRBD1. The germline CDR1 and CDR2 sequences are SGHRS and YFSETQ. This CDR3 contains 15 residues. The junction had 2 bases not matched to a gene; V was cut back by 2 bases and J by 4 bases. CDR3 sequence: CASSLRDRGTGELFF. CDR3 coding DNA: TGCGCCAGCAGCTTACGGGACAGGGGCACCGGGGAGCTGTTTTTT.